A selection of T cell receptor beta chains follows, all from one sample in a study of T cell responses to AZD1222 COVID-19 vaccine. Assay: immunoSEQ multiplex PCR; the TCRdb copy retains only in-frame clones and omits some. This table holds roughly 170,000 clones, around 90% found once. The source material was peripheral blood, sampled on day 0 of AZD1222 vaccination. The receptor set was obtained from an adult in good health. Both conserved end residues are part of each CDR3. Each record gives: J gene, V gene, D gene, clone size, CDR3 protein, CDR3 DNA. D genes are given only for firm matches. Some rows have no size entry. The others give once, few or many, or a class for an expanded clone.

TRBJ1-6 | TRBV7-9 | - | - | CASARQDSPLHF | TGTGCCAGCGCAAGGCAGGACTCACCCCTCCACTTT
TRBJ2-1 | TRBV5-4 | TRBD2 | - | CASSPGSGGIDNEQFF | TGTGCCAGCAGCCCTGGCAGCGGGGGTATCGACAATGAGCAGTTCTTC
TRBJ1-1 | TRBV27 | TRBD1 | - | CASRRRDSGPYTEAFF | TGTGCCAGCAGGCGCCGGGACAGCGGGCCCTACACTGAAGCTTTCTTT
TRBJ2-3 | TRBV12-5 | - | - | CASGPRTATSTDTQYF | TGTGCTAGTGGTCCCCGGACAGCTACTAGCACAGATACGCAGTATTTT
TRBJ2-7 | TRBV6-4 | - | - | CASTLRGQGPGEDLYEQYF | TGTGCCAGCACCCTGAGGGGTCAGGGCCCTGGGGAAGACCTTTACGAGCAGTACTTC
TRBJ1-5 | TRBV19 | - | - | CASSIIGGLDNQPQHF | TGTGCCAGTAGTATAATAGGGGGATTGGACAATCAGCCCCAGCATTTT
TRBJ1-6 | TRBV4-2 | - | - | CASSQDGRNSPLHF | TGTGCCAGCAGCCAAGACGGCCGAAATTCACCCCTCCACTTT
TRBJ1-1 | TRBV15 | - | - | CATSRDLRVTEAFF | TGTGCCACCAGCAGAGACTTAAGGGTCACTGAAGCTTTCTTT
TRBJ1-3 | TRBV18 | - | - | CASSPPAAGNTIYF | TGTGCCAGCTCACCACCAGCCGCTGGAAACACCATATATTTT
TRBJ1-1 | TRBV11-3 | TRBD1 | - | CASSSTGDNTEAFF | TGTGCCAGCAGCTCGACAGGGGACAACACTGAAGCTTTCTTT
TRBJ2-6 | TRBV6-4 | TRBD2 | once | CASSDSTSASGANVLTF | TGTGCCAGCAGTGACTCGACTAGCGCCTCTGGGGCCAACGTCCTGACTTTC
TRBJ2-5 | TRBV7-6 | - | - | CASSLPAGAYQETQYF | TGTGCCAGCAGCTTACCAGCGGGTGCGTACCAAGAGACCCAGTACTTC
TRBJ2-3 | TRBV5-6 | - | - | CASSLDSTDTQYF | TGTGCCAGCAGCTTGGATAGCACAGATACGCAGTATTTT
TRBJ2-7 | TRBV5-1 | - | - | CASSLWGSFSYEQYF | TGCGCCAGCAGCTTATGGGGGTCCTTCTCCTACGAGCAGTACTTC
TRBJ2-5 | TRBV10-3 | TRBD1 | - | CAIRGQGAETQYF | TGTGCCATCAGGGGACAGGGAGCGGAGACCCAGTACTTC
TRBJ1-1 | TRBV6-5 | TRBD1 | few | CASSLTGDNTEAFF | TGTGCCAGCAGTCTAACAGGGGATAACACTGAAGCTTTCTTT
TRBJ2-7 | TRBV10-1 | - | - | CASSESREQYF | TGCGCCAGCAGTGAGAGCAGGGAGCAGTACTTC
TRBJ1-6 | TRBV7-9 | TRBD1 | - | CASSRDRDSPLHF | TGTGCCAGCAGTAGGGACAGGGATTCACCCCTCCACTTT
TRBJ1-2 | TRBV6-1 | - | - | CASSEWNGYTF | TGTGCCAGCAGTGAATGGAATGGCTACACCTTC
TRBJ1-6 | TRBV6-6 | - | - | CASSWPRSGSPLHF | TGTGCCAGCAGTTGGCCCAGGTCTGGATCACCCCTCCACTTT
TRBJ2-5 | TRBV7-6 | - | - | CASSLDRLQRETQYF | TGTGCCAGCAGCTTAGATCGGCTCCAGAGAGAGACCCAGTACTTC
TRBJ2-3 | TRBV4-1 | - | - | CASSQSPLAGPTDTQYF | TGCGCCAGCAGCCAGTCTCCTTTGGCGGGGCCCACAGATACGCAGTATTTT
TRBJ1-5 | TRBV6-6 | - | - | CASSHGPGANQPQHF | TGTGCCAGCAGCCACGGGCCCGGAGCCAATCAGCCCCAGCATTTT
TRBJ1-6 | TRBV27 | - | - | CASSLRGNNSPLHF | TGTGCCAGCAGTTTACGGGGTAATAATTCACCCCTCCACTTT
TRBJ1-1 | TRBV28 | TRBD1 | many | CASSLFSSGPTGMNTEAFF | TGTGCCAGCAGTTTATTTTCGTCGGGCCCGACAGGGATGAACACTGAAGCTTTCTTT
TRBJ1-5 | TRBV19 | TRBD1 | - | CASSQTGFNQPQHF | TGTGCCAGTAGTCAGACAGGGTTCAATCAGCCCCAGCATTTT
TRBJ1-1 | TRBV11-2 | TRBD1 | - | CASSSDRGIEAFF | TGTGCCAGCAGCTCTGACAGGGGCATTGAAGCTTTCTTT
TRBJ1-4 | TRBV7-2 | - | - | CASSSHADSPEKLFF | TGTGCCAGCAGCTCTCACGCAGACTCCCCTGAAAAACTGTTTTTT
TRBJ2-3 | TRBV11-2 | TRBD2 | - | CASSLRTSGRGDTQYF | TGTGCCAGCAGCTTAAGGACTAGCGGGAGAGGAGATACGCAGTATTTT
TRBJ2-6 | TRBV5-1 | - | few | CASRYGSGANVLTF | TGCGCCAGCCGATACGGCTCTGGGGCCAACGTCCTGACTTTC
TRBJ2-1 | TRBV3-1/TRBV3-2 | TRBD2 | - | CASSQDLAGASNEQFF | TGTGCCAGCAGCCAAGATCTAGCGGGAGCTTCCAATGAGCAGTTCTTC
TRBJ2-7 | TRBV5-4 | TRBD1 | once | CASRTITGGDYEQYF | TGTGCCAGCAGGACGATAACAGGGGGCGACTACGAGCAGTACTTC
TRBJ1-1 | TRBV11-3 | - | once | CASSRGFTEAFF | TGTGCCAGCAGCAGGGGTTTCACTGAAGCTTTCTTT
TRBJ1-5 | TRBV28 | TRBD1 | - | CASSPDRGRTSNQPQHF | TGTGCCAGCAGCCCTGACAGGGGGCGTACAAGCAATCAGCCCCAGCATTTT
TRBJ1-4 | TRBV9 | TRBD1 | - | CASSTPLQGATNEKLFF | TGTGCCAGCAGCACCCCTTTACAGGGGGCAACTAATGAAAAACTGTTTTTT
TRBJ2-3 | TRBV28 | - | - | CASASTATDTQYF | TGTGCCAGCGCCTCTACGGCCACAGATACGCAGTATTTT
TRBJ2-3 | TRBV28 | TRBD1 | - | CASSFSPPGQGIIADTQYF | TGTGCCAGCAGCTTTAGTCCTCCGGGACAGGGGATAATTGCAGATACGCAGTATTTT
TRBJ2-7 | TRBV5-6 | - | - | CASSLDRVVYEQYF | TGTGCCAGCAGCTTGGACAGGGTAGTCTACGAGCAGTACTTC
TRBJ1-4 | TRBV28 | - | - | CASRRGTNEKLFF | TGTGCCAGTCGGAGGGGGACTAATGAAAAACTGTTTTTT
TRBJ1-1 | TRBV10-3 | - | - | CAIGWGGETEAFF | TGTGCCATCGGGTGGGGAGGGGAAACTGAAGCTTTCTTT
TRBJ1-4 | TRBV4-1 | - | - | CASSQERVRKNEKLFF | TGCGCCAGCAGCCAAGAGAGGGTCAGAAAGAATGAAAAACTGTTTTTT
TRBJ1-5 | TRBV5-1 | - | - | CASSLVGGLDQPQHF | TGCGCCAGCAGCTTGGTCGGGGGGCTCGACCAGCCCCAGCATTTT
TRBJ2-7 | TRBV19 | - | - | CASGQSAYEQYF | TGTGCCAGCGGACAGAGCGCCTACGAGCAGTACTTC
TRBJ2-7 | TRBV30 | - | - | CAWREIGPLPSEQYF | TGTGCCTGGAGGGAGATCGGACCGCTCCCCTCCGAGCAGTACTTC
TRBJ2-5 | TRBV7-8 | TRBD2 | - | CASSDGGGPGRETQYF | TGTGCCAGCAGCGACGGCGGGGGTCCTGGGAGAGAGACCCAGTACTTC
TRBJ1-1 | TRBV5-6 | TRBD1 | - | CASSRQGGTEAFF | TGTGCCAGCTCTCGACAGGGTGGGACTGAAGCTTTCTTT
TRBJ2-7 | TRBV5-5 | TRBD2 | - | CASSFPPRGRGGEQYF | TGTGCCAGCAGCTTTCCGCCCCGGGGGCGGGGGGGAGAGCAGTACTTC
TRBJ1-1 | TRBV4-2 | TRBD1 | few | CASRGTGGYTEAFF | TGTGCCAGCAGGGGGACAGGGGGCTACACTGAAGCTTTCTTT
TRBJ2-3 | TRBV5-1 | TRBD2 | - | CASSLGLSVASGGTDTQYF | TGCGCCAGCAGCTTGGGTCTATCCGTGGCTAGCGGGGGCACAGATACGCAGTATTTT
TRBJ2-1 | TRBV28 | TRBD2 | - | CASSPRVAGGNEQFF | TGTGCCAGCAGCCCCAGGGTAGCGGGAGGTAATGAGCAGTTCTTC
TRBJ1-1 | TRBV1 | - | - | CTSSQDHPRRGTEAFF | TGCACCAGCAGCCAAGATCATCCCAGGAGAGGGACTGAAGCTTTCTTT
TRBJ2-3 | TRBV27 | - | - | CASSVTGSTDTQYF | TGTGCCAGCAGTGTCACAGGGAGCACAGATACGCAGTATTTT
TRBJ2-5 | TRBV21-1 | - | - | CASSKRSAGTQYF | TGTGCCAGCAGCAAAAGAAGCGCCGGGACCCAGTACTTC
TRBJ1-2 | TRBV28 | - | - | CASRAGGRGGYTF | TGTGCCAGCAGAGCGGGGGGGCGGGGTGGCTACACCTTC
TRBJ1-2 | TRBV7-2 | - | - | CASSLDAGRLPYGYTF | TGTGCCAGCAGCTTAGATGCGGGGAGGCTTCCCTATGGCTACACCTTC